The 5 T cell receptor beta chains reported below all come from one sample, sequenced in a study of T cells in narcolepsy. Produced via immunoSEQ multiplex PCR; TCRdb's table is partial and in-frame only. The sample records around 34,000 clones, roughly 80% being singletons. Sequenced sample: memory (CD45RA-) CD4+ T cells from blood. Receptor source: a human donor in good health.

This clone was seen more than once but under ten times. This chain uses TRBV6-6 with TRBJ2-7, with TRBD2 identical over 7 bases. CDR3 length: 14 residues. V lost 7 bases to trimming and J lost 2 bases; unmatched junction nucleotides: 8. Germline V gene lookup returns CDR1 MNHNY and CDR2 SVGAGI (reference sequence). CDR3 in amino acids: CASNEGGSAYEQYF. In nucleotides, the CDR3 is TGTGCCAGCAACGAGGGAGGGAGTGCCTACGAGCAGTACTTC.

This sequence joins TRBV5-1 and TRBJ2-5; 7 positions match TRBD2. CDR3 length: 14 residues. The V segment lost 7 bases and the J segment 5 bases; nucleotides outside the gene matches: 11. The V gene's germline CDR1 is SGHRS and CDR2 YFSETQ. CDR3 in DNA: TGCGCCAGCTCCCCATTCTTAGCGGGCGAGACCCAGTACTTC. This codes for CASSPFLAGETQYF.

This chain links TRBV6-1 with TRBJ1-6, with a weak D call TRBD1 (5 bases). The CDR3 spans 15 residues. The V gene lost 7 bases and the J gene lost 8 bases, with 18 bases spanning the gap. CDR1 is MNHNS and CDR2 is SASEGT in the germline V gene. The CDR3 bases are TGTGCCAGCACCCTAGGGGCGACTAACGATTCACCCCTCCACTTT. This sequence encodes CASTLGATNDSPLHF.

This chain connects TRBV5-8 to TRBJ2-7; D ambiguous. Trimming took off 4 bases at V and 0 bases at J, with 14 bases between the two ends. CDR3 length: 15 residues. Germline values: CDR1 SGHTS, CDR2 YDEGEE. Written as DNA, the CDR3 is TGTGCCAGCAGCCTCTCTCCGGCGGTCTCCTACGAGCAGTACTTC. Protein: CASSLSPAVSYEQYF.

This clone was detected only once. The chain recombines TRBV6-1 with TRBJ1-2; 10 bases line up with TRBD1. CDR3 length: 14 residues. CDR1 and CDR2 (germline): MNHNS, SASEGT. Trimming took 6 bases from V and 8 from J; bases not matched to a gene: 9. The chain's CDR3 is CASRHTGTGVGYTF. The CDR3 region has the DNA TGTGCCAGCAGACATACCGGGACAGGGGTCGGCTACACCTTC.